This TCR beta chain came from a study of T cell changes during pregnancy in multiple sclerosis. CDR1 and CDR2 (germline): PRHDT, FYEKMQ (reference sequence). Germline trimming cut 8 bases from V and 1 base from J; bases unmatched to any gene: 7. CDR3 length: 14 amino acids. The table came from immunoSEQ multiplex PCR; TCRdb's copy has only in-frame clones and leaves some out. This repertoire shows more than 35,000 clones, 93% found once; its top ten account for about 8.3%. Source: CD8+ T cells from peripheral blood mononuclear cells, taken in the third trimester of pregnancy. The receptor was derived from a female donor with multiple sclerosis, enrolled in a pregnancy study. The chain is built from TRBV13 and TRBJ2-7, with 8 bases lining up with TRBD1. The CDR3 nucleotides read TGTGCCAGCCGCCAGACAGGGGTGTCCTACGAGCAGTACTTC. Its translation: CASRQTGVSYEQYF. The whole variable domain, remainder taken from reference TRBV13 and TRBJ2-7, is AAGVIQSPRHLIKEKRETATLKCYPIPRHDTVYWYQQGPGQDPQFLISFYEKMQSDKGSIPDRFSAQQFSDYHSELNMSSLELGDSALYFCASRQTGVSYEQYFGPGTRLTVT.